A single sample gave rise to the 24 T cell receptor beta chains below, sequenced in a study of T cell responses to AZD1222 COVID-19 vaccine. The repertoire was sequenced with immunoSEQ multiplex PCR; TCRdb's copy has only in-frame clones and lacks some. The sample records more than 95,000 clones, roughly 89% being singletons. Source: peripheral blood, taken 28 days after the second AZD1222 dose. The receptors derive from an adult who received the AZD1222 COVID-19 vaccine.

This chain joins TRBV7-2 and TRBJ2-7, with 11 bases matching TRBD2. The CDR3 is 15 amino acids. Trimming removed 6 bases from V and 6 bases from J; junction bases left unmatched: 10. The germline V gene has CDR1 SGHTA and CDR2 FQGNSA. The CDR3 coding sequence is TGTGCCAGCAGAGACCCTAGCGGGAGGATCGGCGAGCAGTACTTC. This gives the protein CASRDPSGRIGEQYF.

The rearrangement uses TRBV6-5 and TRBJ2-7; tentatively, D is TRBD2 (6 bases). There are 14 residues in the CDR3. Germline V lookup: CDR1 MNHEY, CDR2 SVGAGI. V was pared by 7 bases and J by 2 bases, with 15 bases between. DNA of the CDR3: TGTGCCAGCACCCCCGGCGGGGACGCCTACGAGCAGTACTTC. Protein sequence: CASTPGGDAYEQYF.

The chain recombines TRBV28 with TRBJ1-2; the D gene is possibly TRBD1 (5 bases). V dropped 4 bases and J dropped 0 bases, with 15 bases sitting between them. Germline loops: CDR1 MDHEN, CDR2 SYDVKM. The CDR3 runs 16 residues. CDR3 sequence reads: CASSSPNRLANYGYTF. The CDR3 DNA sequence: TGTGCCAGCAGTTCCCCAAACAGGTTAGCTAACTATGGCTACACCTTC.

This chain joins TRBV6-5 and TRBJ2-7, with D possibly being TRBD1 (6 bases). With 1 base removed from V and 5 bases from J, the gap between germline ends came to 9 bases. CDR1 MNHEY and CDR2 SVGAGI come from the germline V gene. The CDR3 sequence is 13 residues long. CDR3 loop: CASSYYREHEQYF. The DNA for the CDR3 is TGTGCCAGCAGTTACTACAGGGAACACGAGCAGTACTTC.

J is TRBJ2-3 and V is TRBV11-2; TRBD2 might be the D (6 bases). Germline lookup yields CDR1 SGHAT and CDR2 FQNNGV. The ends were cut back, 4 bases at V and 4 bases at J, with 9 bases in the middle. This CDR3 is 13 amino acids long. CDR3 loop: CASSSQRADTQYF. The CDR3 DNA sequence: TGTGCCAGCAGCTCCCAGCGGGCAGATACGCAGTATTTT.

The chain carries TRBV19 and TRBJ2-7; D may match TRBD1 or TRBD2 (5 bases each). Germline V gene data show CDR1 as LNHDA and CDR2 as SQIVND (reference sequence). The V and J ends lost 10 bases and 6 bases respectively, with 22 bases between them. This CDR3 is built from 14 residues. The DNA for the CDR3 is TGTGCCACTACATCCGGGACGGGTAATCTCGAGCAGTACTTC. Its protein is CATTSGTGNLEQYF.

V is TRBV3-1 (or the pseudogene TRBV3-2) and J is TRBJ2-7, with a possible D match to TRBD2 (6 bases). Germline values: CDR1 LGHDT, CDR2 YNNKEL (reference sequence). The CDR3 totals 14 residues. V dropped 1 base and J dropped 3 bases, with 10 bases sitting between them. This chain's CDR3 is CASSQGGGNYEQYF. The CDR3 region has the DNA TGTGCCAGCAGCCAAGGGGGCGGGAACTACGAGCAGTACTTC.

This clone was seen just once. The V gene is TRBV11-2, the J gene TRBJ1-5; D is unresolved. Germline V lookup: CDR1 SGHAT, CDR2 FQNNGV. This CDR3 has 15 amino acids. Trimming removed 4 bases from V and 0 bases from J, with 10 bases in between. The DNA for the CDR3 is TGTGCCAGCAGCTCGGACCTTTATAGCAATCAGCCCCAGCATTTT. Translation gives CASSSDLYSNQPQHF.

V is TRBV10-3 and J is TRBJ1-1; D may be TRBD1 (5 bases). This CDR3 is built from 13 residues. Germline-derived CDR1 and CDR2 are ENHRY and SYGVKD. The ends were cut back, 6 bases at V and 8 bases at J, with 16 bases in the middle. The CDR3 nucleotides are TGTGCCATCAGGGACTCTACCCGGACAGAAGCTTTCTTT. This codes for CAIRDSTRTEAFF.

The rearrangement links TRBV7-3 to TRBJ2-7; TRBD2 is a possible D gene (7 bases). This CDR3 spans 17 amino acids. Germline-derived CDR1 and CDR2 are SGHTA and FQGTGA. V shed 1 base and J shed 5 bases, with 21 bases lying between them. CDR3 sequence: CASSLKGGAHSADEQYF. Written as DNA, the CDR3 is TGTGCCAGCAGCTTAAAGGGGGGGGCGCACAGCGCCGACGAGCAGTACTTC.

The V call is TRBV2, the J call TRBJ1-2; D might be TRBD1 (6 bases). The CDR3 is made up of 14 amino acids. Trimming took off 6 bases at V and 3 bases at J, with 14 bases between the two ends. Germline lookup yields CDR1 SNHLY and CDR2 FYNNEI. This CDR3 reads CASRRAGQDYGYTF. In DNA, the CDR3 is TGTGCCAGCAGGCGAGCGGGACAAGACTATGGCTACACCTTC.

This chain uses TRBV3-1 (or the pseudogene TRBV3-2) with TRBJ2-7; D remains ambiguous. The CDR3 totals 14 residues. Germline CDR1 and CDR2: LGHDT and YNNKEL (reference sequence). The V end was cut by 4 bases, the J end by 0 bases, with 10 bases between. The CDR3, as DNA: TGTGCCAGCAGCCGTGGGCCAAGCTCCTACGAGCAGTACTTC. Translation: CASSRGPSSYEQYF.

The rearrangement joins TRBV19 to TRBJ2-7; tentative D call: TRBD1 (6 bases). V shed 5 bases and J shed 0 bases, with 8 bases lying between them. The CDR3 runs 13 residues. Per the germline V gene, CDR1 is LNHDA and CDR2 is SQIVND (reference sequence). The CDR3 here is CASSGTPSYEQYF. CDR3 nucleotides: TGTGCCAGTAGTGGGACACCCTCCTACGAGCAGTACTTC.

The chain has TRBV5-4 and TRBJ2-7, with TRBD1 matching 8 bases. There are 16 residues in the CDR3. Germline loops: CDR1 SGHNT, CDR2 YYREEE (reference sequence). J was trimmed by 7 bases and V by 0 bases; bases with no gene match: 12. The CDR3 region has the DNA TGTGCCAGCAGCTTGGCACCGACAGGGGACACAGGAGAGCAGTACTTC. Translation: CASSLAPTGDTGEQYF.

This clone was seen a few times. The rearrangement joins TRBV30 to TRBJ2-7; TRBD1 agrees at 9 bases. The germline V gene has CDR1 GTSNPN and CDR2 SVGIG (reference sequence). The CDR3 consists of 17 residues. The ends lost 1 base at V and 1 base at J; junction bases unmatched: 11. The CDR3 DNA sequence: TGTGCCTGGAGTGGAGGGTGGGGACAGGGCTCTTCCTACGAGCAGTACTTC. Residues: CAWSGGWGQGSSYEQYF.

The chain has TRBV7-3 and TRBJ2-7; 7 bases match TRBD2. The J segment lost 2 bases and the V segment lost 5 bases, leaving 6 bases of the junction unmatched. Germline V gene lookup returns CDR1 SGHTA and CDR2 FQGTGA. The CDR3 consists of 14 residues. CDR3 sequence: CASSPPGGTYEQYF. The DNA for the CDR3 is TGTGCCAGCAGCCCACCGGGGGGAACCTACGAGCAGTACTTC.

J is TRBJ2-7 and V is TRBV4-1; 9 bases are a match to TRBD2. The CDR3 is 13 amino acids. The junction had 5 bases not matched to a gene; V was cut back by 8 bases and J by 3 bases. Germline lookup yields CDR1 MGHRA and CDR2 YSYEKL. CDR3 in amino acids: CASSVAGDYEQYF. As DNA, the CDR3 is TGCGCCAGCTCGGTAGCGGGAGACTACGAGCAGTACTTC.

This chain links TRBV6-2 or TRBV6-3 with TRBJ2-7; 9 nucleotides line up with TRBD1. The V gene end was trimmed by 6 bases and the J gene end by 7 bases; junction bases not matched to a gene: 10. CDR3 size: 14 residues. CDR1 is MNHEY, CDR2 SVGEGT, per germline. This CDR3 is CASSDRDRAVEQYF. The DNA of the CDR3 is TGTGCCAGCAGCGACCGGGACAGGGCGGTTGAGCAGTACTTC.

Note on this clone: The junction departs from germline at one end; a sequencing error may be responsible. J is TRBJ2-1 and V is TRBV5-4, with D perhaps assigned TRBD1 or TRBD2 (6 bases each). Per the germline V gene, CDR1 is SGHNT and CDR2 is YYREEE (reference sequence). This CDR3 contains 15 residues. The CDR3 protein is CASSLEGLGGDEQFF. CDR3 sequence (DNA): TGTGCCAGCAGTTTGGAGGGACTGGGGGGCGATGAGCAGTTCTTC. The full variable domain, rest sourced from reference TRBV5-4 and TRBJ2-1, is ETGVTQSPTHLIKTRGQQVTLRCSSQSGHNTVSWYQQALGQGPQFIFQYYREEENGRGNFPPRFSGLQFPNYSSELNVNALELDDSALYLCASSLEGLGGDEQFFGPGTRLTVL.

The chain has TRBV5-1 and TRBJ1-2, with D perhaps TRBD1 (6 bases). This CDR3 spans 14 amino acids. V was shortened by 5 bases and J by 8 bases, with 19 bases between the two germline ends. Germline loops: CDR1 SGHRS, CDR2 YFSETQ. CDR3 sequence (DNA): TGCGCCAGCAGTCCGCGATGGGGGGCTGAAGGCTACACCTTC. Translation gives CASSPRWGAEGYTF.

The chain is built from TRBV7-9 and TRBJ2-7, with a tentative D call TRBD2 (6 bases). Between the trimmed V and J ends, which lost 5 bases and 3 bases, there was a span of 17 bases. The CDR3 has 15 residues. CDR1 and CDR2 (germline): SEHNR, FQNEAQ (reference sequence). CDR3 coding DNA: TGTGCCAGCAGCAAAGCTAGCGTACTCATCTACGAGCAGTACTTC. This encodes CASSKASVLIYEQYF.

The V call is TRBV7-9, the J call TRBJ1-5; unclear D gene. CDR1 and CDR2 from the germline V gene are SEHNR and FQNEAQ (reference sequence). V was pared by 1 base and J by 0 bases, with 7 bases between. This CDR3 has 15 amino acids. CDR3 residues: CASSLGHGSNQPQHF. The CDR3 DNA sequence: TGTGCCAGCAGCTTAGGCCATGGTAGCAATCAGCCCCAGCATTTT. Full variable domain (remainder filled in from reference TRBV7-9 and TRBJ1-5): DTGVSQNPRHKITKRGQNVTFRCDPISEHNRLYWYRQTLGQGPEFLTYFQNEAQLEKSRLLSDRFSAERPKGSFSTLEIQRTEQGDSAMYLCASSLGHGSNQPQHFGDGTRLSIL.

The rearrangement links TRBV27 to TRBJ2-5, with a tentative D call TRBD2 (6 bases). The length of the CDR3 is 14 residues. V was shortened by 9 bases and J by 3 bases, with 17 bases between the two germline ends. Germline V CDR1 and CDR2: MNHEY, SMNVEV (reference sequence). This CDR3 reads CASPPQLAKETQYF. The DNA of the CDR3 is TGTGCCAGTCCACCCCAGCTAGCGAAAGAGACCCAGTACTTC.

J is TRBJ2-7 and V is TRBV6-2 or TRBV6-3; 7 positions agree with TRBD2. Germline V gives CDR1 MNHEY, CDR2 SVGEGT. Trimming at V came to 0 bases and at J to 12 bases, leaving 17 bases not matched to a gene. The CDR3 spans 16 residues. Written as DNA, the CDR3 is TGTGCCAGCAGTTACTCAGGAGCTAGCGGAGCAGGGCTGGGGTACTTC. Translated: CASSYSGASGAGLGYF.